This T cell receptor (beta chain) was sequenced for a study of neurological immune-mediated disorders. Study background: Relapsing-remitting patients made up about 90% of the roughly 35 multiple sclerosis patients, and secondary progressive patients made up 3.

The making of cDNA relied on 5'RACE with 10-nucleotide random UMIs. TCRdb re-called the 5' RACE reads with MiXCR, one entry per CDR3 protein. The sample holds approximately 65,000 distinct CDR3 sequences, around 4% seen once. Study conclusions and caveats: For the multiple sclerosis repertoire cluster, an association with any clinical or MRI feature was absent. HTLV-1-associated myelopathy displayed the greatest TCR clonal expansion, and multiple sclerosis exhibited the smallest, lower than that of healthy controls.

This clonotype was recorded at least ten times. The antigen remains undetermined. CDR3 size: 15 residues. Germline assignment: CDR1 DFQATT and CDR2 SNEGSKA (reference sequence). The ends were cut back, 1 base at V and 2 bases at J, with 14 bases in the middle. The sequenced sample was PBMCs. This sequence was found in a middle-aged man with multiple sclerosis. The V and J genes are TRBV20-1 and TRBJ1-2; TRBD1 might be the D (5 bases). CDR3 sequence reads: CSARGDSFNNYGYTF. Written as DNA, the CDR3 is TGCAGTGCTAGAGGAGACAGTTTCAACAACTATGGCTACACCTTC.